Sequencing of this T cell receptor (beta chain) was carried out in a study of beta chain features in type 1 diabetes. This clone appeared a few times. The entirety of the isolated RNA underwent reverse transcription, so expressed TCRB transcripts were sequenced. Some clones are missing from TCRdb's copy, which holds only in-frame ones; the method was immunoSEQ multiplex PCR. The sample has under 500,000 clones, approximately 31% seen once; the top ten hold 0.05% to 0.065%. In germline, CDR1 is MGHDK, CDR2 SYGVNS. J lost 4 bases, V lost 4 bases, and 6 bases had no gene match. The CDR3 sequence is 14 residues long.

The genes are TRBV25-1 and TRBJ2-7; 8 nucleotides align to TRBD1. The specimen was naive CD4+ T cells from blood. The TCR was taken from a man younger than 30 in good health. CDR3 in DNA: TGTGCCAGCAGTGCCCAGGGGGCGAGGTACGAGCAGTACTTC. This sequence encodes CASSAQGARYEQYF.